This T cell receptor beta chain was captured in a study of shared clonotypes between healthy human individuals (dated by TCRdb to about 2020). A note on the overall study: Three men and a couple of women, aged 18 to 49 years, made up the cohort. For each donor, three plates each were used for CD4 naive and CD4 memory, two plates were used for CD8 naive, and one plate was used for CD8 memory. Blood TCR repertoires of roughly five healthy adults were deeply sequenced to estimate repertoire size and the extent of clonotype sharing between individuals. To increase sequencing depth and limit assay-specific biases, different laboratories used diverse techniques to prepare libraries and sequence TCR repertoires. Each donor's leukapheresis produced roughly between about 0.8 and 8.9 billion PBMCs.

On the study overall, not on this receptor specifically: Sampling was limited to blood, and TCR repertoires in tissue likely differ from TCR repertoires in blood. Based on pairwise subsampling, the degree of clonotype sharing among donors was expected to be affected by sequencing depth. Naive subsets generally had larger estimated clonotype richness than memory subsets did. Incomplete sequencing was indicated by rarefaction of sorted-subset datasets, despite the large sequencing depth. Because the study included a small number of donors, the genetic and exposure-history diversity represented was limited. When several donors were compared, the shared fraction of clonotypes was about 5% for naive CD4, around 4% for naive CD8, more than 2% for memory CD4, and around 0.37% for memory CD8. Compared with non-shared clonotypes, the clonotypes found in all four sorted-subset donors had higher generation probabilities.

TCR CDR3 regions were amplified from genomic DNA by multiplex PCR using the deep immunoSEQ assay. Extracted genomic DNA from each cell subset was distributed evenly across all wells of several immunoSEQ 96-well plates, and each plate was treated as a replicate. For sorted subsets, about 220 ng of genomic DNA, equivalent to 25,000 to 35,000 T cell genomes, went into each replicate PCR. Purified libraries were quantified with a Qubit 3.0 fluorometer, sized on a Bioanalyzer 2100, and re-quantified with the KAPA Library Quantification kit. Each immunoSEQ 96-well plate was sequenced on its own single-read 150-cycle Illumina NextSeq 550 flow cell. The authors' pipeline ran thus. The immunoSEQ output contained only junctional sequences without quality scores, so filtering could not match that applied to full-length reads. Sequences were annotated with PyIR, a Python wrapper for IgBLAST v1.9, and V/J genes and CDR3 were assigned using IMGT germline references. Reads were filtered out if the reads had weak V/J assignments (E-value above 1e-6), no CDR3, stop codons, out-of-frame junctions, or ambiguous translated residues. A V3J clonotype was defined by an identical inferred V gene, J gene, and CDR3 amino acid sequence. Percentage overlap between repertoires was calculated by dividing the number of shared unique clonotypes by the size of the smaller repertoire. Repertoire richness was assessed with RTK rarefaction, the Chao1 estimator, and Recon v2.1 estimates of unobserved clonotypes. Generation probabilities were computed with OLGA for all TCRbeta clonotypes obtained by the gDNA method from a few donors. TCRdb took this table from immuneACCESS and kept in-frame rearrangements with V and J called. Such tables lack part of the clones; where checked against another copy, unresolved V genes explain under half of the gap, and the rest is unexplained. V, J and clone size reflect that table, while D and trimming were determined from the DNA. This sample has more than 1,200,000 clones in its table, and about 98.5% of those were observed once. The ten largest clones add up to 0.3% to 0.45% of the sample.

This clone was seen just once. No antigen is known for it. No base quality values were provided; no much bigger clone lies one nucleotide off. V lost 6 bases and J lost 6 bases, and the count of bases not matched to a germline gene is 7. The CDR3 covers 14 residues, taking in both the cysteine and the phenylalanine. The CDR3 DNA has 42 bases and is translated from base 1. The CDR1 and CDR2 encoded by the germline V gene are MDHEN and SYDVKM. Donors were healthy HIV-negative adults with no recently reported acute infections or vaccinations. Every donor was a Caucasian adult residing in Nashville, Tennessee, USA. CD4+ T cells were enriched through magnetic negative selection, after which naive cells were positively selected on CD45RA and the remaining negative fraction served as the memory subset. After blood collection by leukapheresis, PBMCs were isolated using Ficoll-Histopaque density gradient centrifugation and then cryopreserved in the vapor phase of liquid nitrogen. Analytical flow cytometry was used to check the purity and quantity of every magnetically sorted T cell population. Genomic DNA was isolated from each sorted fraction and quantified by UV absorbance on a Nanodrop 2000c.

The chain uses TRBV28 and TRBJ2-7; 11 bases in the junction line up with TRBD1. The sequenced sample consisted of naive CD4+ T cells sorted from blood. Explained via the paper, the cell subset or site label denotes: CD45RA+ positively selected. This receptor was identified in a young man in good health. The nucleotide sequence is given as TGTGCCAGCAGACGGGACAGGGGGTTGTCCGAGCAGTACTTC. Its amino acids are CASRRDRGLSEQYF.